The sequence of this TCR beta chain was determined in a study of shared clonotypes between healthy human individuals. Study-wide points: Non-shared clonotypes had lower generation probabilities than clonotypes shared by all four sorted-subset donors. For naive CD4 cells, approximately 4.8% of clonotypes were shared across a handful of donors. Rarefaction analysis demonstrated incomplete sorted-subset sequencing notwithstanding large depth.

Measured with immunoSEQ multiplex PCR; TCRdb has only the in-frame clones, and not every one. Among around 700,000 clones listed, approximately 90% were seen once. Terminally differentiated effector memory CD45RA+ cells were left out of the naive CD8 fraction, which was CD45RO-negative and positively selected for CCR7. On this clone itself: Its antigen is still unknown. Other DNA sequences in this specimen translate into the identical CDR3.

The clonotype was recovered from a man aged 25 to 40 in good health. Specimen: naive CD8+ T cells sorted from blood.

Here the CDR3 DNA reads TGCGCCAGCAGCTTGGGCAATGAGCAGTTCTTC. It translates to CASSLGNEQFF. This sequence joins TRBV5-1 and TRBJ2-1; D remains ambiguous. CDR1 SGHRS and CDR2 YFSETQ come from the germline V gene. The germline V and J ends were trimmed by 0 bases and 6 bases, with 1 base remaining between them. This CDR3 region has 11 residues. The full variable domain, its missing parts supplied by reference TRBV5-1 and TRBJ2-1, is KAGVTQTPRYLIKTRGQQVTLSCSPISGHRSVSWYQQTPGQGLQFLFEYFSETQRNKGNFPGRFSGRQFSNSRSEMNVSTLELGDSALYLCASSLGNEQFFGPGTRLTVL.